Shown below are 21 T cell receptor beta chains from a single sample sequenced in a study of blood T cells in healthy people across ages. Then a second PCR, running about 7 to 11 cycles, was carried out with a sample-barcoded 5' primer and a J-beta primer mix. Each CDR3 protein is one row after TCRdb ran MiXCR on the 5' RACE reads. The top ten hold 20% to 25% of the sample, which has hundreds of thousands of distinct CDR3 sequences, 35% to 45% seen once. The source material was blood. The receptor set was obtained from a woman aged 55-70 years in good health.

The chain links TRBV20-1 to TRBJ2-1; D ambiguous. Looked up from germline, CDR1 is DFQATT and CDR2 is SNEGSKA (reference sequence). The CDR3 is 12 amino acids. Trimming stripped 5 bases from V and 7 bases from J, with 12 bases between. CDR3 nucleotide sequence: TGCAGTGCTGACTTAAACTCTAATGAGCAGTTCTTC. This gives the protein CSADLNSNEQFF.

The CDR3 nucleotides read TGCAGTGCTAGCGGGCAGAGGGCCGAGCAGTACTTC. Translation: CSASGQRAEQYF. The V call is TRBV20-1, the J call TRBJ2-7, with D perhaps matching TRBD2 (5 bases). In germline, CDR1 is DFQATT, CDR2 SNEGSKA (reference sequence). The CDR3 consists of 12 residues. The V gene lost 3 bases and the J gene lost 6 bases, with 12 bases spanning the gap.

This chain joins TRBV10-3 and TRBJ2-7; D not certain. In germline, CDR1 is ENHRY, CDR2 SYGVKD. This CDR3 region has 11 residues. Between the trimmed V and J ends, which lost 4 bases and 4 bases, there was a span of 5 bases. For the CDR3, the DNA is TGTGCCATCAGTGCTTCTTACGAGCAGTACTTC. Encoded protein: CAISASYEQYF.

The CDR3 DNA reads as TGCAGCGTTGTATATCTAGCGGGGGTCTACGAGCAGTACTTC. Protein sequence: CSVVYLAGVYEQYF. J is TRBJ2-7 and V is TRBV29-1, with 10 bases aligning to TRBD2. Looked up from germline, CDR1 is SQVTM and CDR2 is ANQGSEA. The trim removed 4 bases at V and 3 bases at J, leaving 6 bases unmatched. The CDR3 sequence is 14 residues long.

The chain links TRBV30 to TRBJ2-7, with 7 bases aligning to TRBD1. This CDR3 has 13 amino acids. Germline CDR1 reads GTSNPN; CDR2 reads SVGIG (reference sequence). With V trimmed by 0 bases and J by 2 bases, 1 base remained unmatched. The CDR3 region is CAWSVGQAYEQYF. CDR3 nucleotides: TGTGCCTGGAGTGTAGGACAGGCCTACGAGCAGTACTTC. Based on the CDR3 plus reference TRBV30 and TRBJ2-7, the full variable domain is SQTIHQWPATLVQPVGSPLSLECTVEGTSNPNLYWYRQAAGRGLQLLFYSVGIGQISSEVPQNLSASRPQDRQFILSSKKLLLSDSGFYLCAWSVGQAYEQYFGPGTRLTVT.

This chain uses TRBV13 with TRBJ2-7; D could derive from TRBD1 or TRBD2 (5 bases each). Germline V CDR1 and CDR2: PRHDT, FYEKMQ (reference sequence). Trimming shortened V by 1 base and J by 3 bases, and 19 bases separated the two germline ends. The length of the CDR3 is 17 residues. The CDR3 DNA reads TGTGCCAGCAGCTTAGAAGTGGGACCCAAAGCGGTCTACGAGCAGTACTTC. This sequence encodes CASSLEVGPKAVYEQYF. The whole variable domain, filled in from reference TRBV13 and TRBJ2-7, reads AAGVIQSPRHLIKEKRETATLKCYPIPRHDTVYWYQQGPGQDPQFLISFYEKMQSDKGSIPDRFSAQQFSDYHSELNMSSLELGDSALYFCASSLEVGPKAVYEQYFGPGTRLTVT.

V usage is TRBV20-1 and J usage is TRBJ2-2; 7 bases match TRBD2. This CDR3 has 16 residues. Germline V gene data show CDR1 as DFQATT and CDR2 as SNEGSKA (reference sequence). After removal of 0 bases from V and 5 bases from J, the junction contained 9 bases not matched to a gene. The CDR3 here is CSARDGLRGETGELFF. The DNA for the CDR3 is TGCAGTGCTAGAGATGGGCTCCGGGGGGAAACCGGGGAGCTGTTTTTT.

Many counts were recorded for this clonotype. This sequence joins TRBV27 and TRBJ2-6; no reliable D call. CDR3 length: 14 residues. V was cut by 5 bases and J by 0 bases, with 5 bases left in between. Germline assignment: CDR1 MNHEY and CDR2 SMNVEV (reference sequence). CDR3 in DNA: TGTGCCAGCAGTGGAAACTCTGGGGCCAACGTCCTGACTTTC. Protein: CASSGNSGANVLTF.

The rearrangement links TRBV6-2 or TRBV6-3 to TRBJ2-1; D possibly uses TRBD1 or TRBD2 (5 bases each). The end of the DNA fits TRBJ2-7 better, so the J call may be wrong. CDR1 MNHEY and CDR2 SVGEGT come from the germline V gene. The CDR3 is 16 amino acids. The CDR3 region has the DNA TGTGCCAGCAGAAGGCCCGGGACGAGCTCCTACAATGAGCAGTACTTC. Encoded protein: CASRRPGTSSYNEQYF.

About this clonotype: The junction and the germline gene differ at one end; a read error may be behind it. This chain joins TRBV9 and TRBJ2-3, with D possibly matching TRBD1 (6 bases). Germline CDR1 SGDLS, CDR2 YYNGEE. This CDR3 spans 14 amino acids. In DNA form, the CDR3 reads TGTGCCAGCAGCGCCGACAGGCACACAGGTACGCAGTATTTT. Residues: CASSADRHTGTQYF.

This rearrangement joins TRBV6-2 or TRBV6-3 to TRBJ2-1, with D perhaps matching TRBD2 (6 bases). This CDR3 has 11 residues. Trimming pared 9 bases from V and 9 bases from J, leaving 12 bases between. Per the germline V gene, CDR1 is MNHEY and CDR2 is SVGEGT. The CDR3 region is CASRDSGEQFF. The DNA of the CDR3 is TGTGCCAGTAGGGACTCGGGTGAGCAGTTCTTC.

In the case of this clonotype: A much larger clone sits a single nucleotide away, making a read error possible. CDR3 residues: CSVEGPLSGTNVLTF. In DNA form, the CDR3 reads TGCAGCGTTGAAGGTCCCCTCTCTGGGACCAACGTCCTGACTTTC. V gene TRBV29-1 combines with J gene TRBJ2-6; D unresolved. The CDR3 has 15 residues. CDR1 and CDR2 from the germline V gene are SQVTM and ANQGSEA.

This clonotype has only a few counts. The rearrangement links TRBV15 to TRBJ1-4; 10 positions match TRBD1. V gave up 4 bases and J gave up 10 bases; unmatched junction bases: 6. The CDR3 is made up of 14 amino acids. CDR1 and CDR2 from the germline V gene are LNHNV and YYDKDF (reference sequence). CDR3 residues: CATSTGTGVVKLFF. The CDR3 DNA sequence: TGTGCCACCAGCACGGGGACAGGGGTCGTAAAACTGTTTTTT. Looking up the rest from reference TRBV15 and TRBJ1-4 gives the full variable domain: DAMVIQNPRYQVTQFGKPVTLSCSQTLNHNVMYWYQQKSSQAPKLLFHYYDKDFNNEADTPDNFQSRRPNTSFCFLDIRSPGLGDTAMYLCATSTGTGVVKLFFGSGTQLSVL.

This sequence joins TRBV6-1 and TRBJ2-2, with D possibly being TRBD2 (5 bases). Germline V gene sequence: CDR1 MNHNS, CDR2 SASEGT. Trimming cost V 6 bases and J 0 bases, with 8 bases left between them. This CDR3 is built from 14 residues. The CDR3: CASRMEANTGELFF. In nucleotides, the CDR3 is TGTGCCAGCAGGATGGAGGCGAACACCGGGGAGCTGTTTTTT.

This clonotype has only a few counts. This CDR3 is CASSIKPRDRGTDTQYF. The CDR3 DNA is TGCGCCAGCAGCATTAAACCCCGGGACAGGGGAACAGATACGCAGTATTTT. The gene calls are TRBV5-1 and TRBJ2-3; 10 nucleotides agree with TRBD1. V lost 4 bases to trimming and J lost 3 bases; unmatched junction nucleotides: 11. Germline CDR1 is SGHRS and CDR2 is YFSETQ. The CDR3 covers 17 residues.

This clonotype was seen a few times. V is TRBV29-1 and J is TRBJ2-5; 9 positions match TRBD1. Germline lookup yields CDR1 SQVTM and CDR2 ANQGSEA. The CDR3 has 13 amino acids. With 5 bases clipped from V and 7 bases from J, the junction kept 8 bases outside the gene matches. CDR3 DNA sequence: TGCAGCGTTTCCGGGACAGGGAGTGGGACCCAGTACTTC. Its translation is CSVSGTGSGTQYF.

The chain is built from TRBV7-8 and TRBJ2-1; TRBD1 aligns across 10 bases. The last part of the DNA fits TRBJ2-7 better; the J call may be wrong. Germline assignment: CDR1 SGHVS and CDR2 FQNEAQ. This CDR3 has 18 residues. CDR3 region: CASSLSRASGTGAYEQYF. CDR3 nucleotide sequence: TGTGCCAGCAGCTTAAGTAGAGCATCAGGGACAGGGGCTTACGAGCAGTACTTC.

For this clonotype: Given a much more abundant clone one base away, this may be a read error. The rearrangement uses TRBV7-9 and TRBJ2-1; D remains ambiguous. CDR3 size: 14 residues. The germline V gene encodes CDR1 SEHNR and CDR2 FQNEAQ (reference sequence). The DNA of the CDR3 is TGTACCAGCAGCTCTTCGGATCAGTACAATGAGCAGTTCTTC. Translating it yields CTSSSSDQYNEQFF.

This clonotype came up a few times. Written as DNA, the CDR3 is TGCAGTGCTAGAACAGGGACGAACACTGAAGCTTTCTTT. The encoded protein is CSARTGTNTEAFF. The rearrangement links TRBV20-1 to TRBJ1-1; maybe TRBD1 (6 bases). The CDR3 consists of 13 residues. Trimming took 2 bases from V and 1 from J, leaving 8 bases between them. Germline loops: CDR1 DFQATT, CDR2 SNEGSKA (reference sequence).

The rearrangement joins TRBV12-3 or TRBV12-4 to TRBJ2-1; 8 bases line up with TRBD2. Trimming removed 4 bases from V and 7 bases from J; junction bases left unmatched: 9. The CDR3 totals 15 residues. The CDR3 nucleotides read TGTGCCAGCAGTTCCTTAGCGGGAACGTCGAATGAGCAGTTCTTC. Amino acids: CASSSLAGTSNEQFF.

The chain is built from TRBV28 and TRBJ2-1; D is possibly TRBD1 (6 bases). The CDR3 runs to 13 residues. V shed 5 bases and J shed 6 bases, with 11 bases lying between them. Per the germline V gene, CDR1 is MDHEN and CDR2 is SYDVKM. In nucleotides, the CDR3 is TGTGCCAGCAGTGGGGACAATCGCAATGAGCAGTTCTTC. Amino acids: CASSGDNRNEQFF.